These 13 T cell receptor beta chains originate from one sample sequenced in a study of cytomegalovirus exposure and HLA in healthy donors. Primers: 60 Vbeta forward and 13 Jbeta reverse. Only in-frame clones appear in the TCRdb table, and some are missing; sequencing was by immunoSEQ multiplex PCR. The sample lists under 150,000 clones, roughly three quarters occurring once. The sample taken for sequencing was PBMCs. These TCRs come from a man aged 25-45 years in good health and CMV-seronegative.

The CDR3 protein is CASSYSGTGSWEQYF. The CDR3 DNA reads TGTGCCAGCAGTTACTCCGGGACAGGGTCGTGGGAGCAGTACTTC. The V call is TRBV6-5, the J call TRBJ2-7; TRBD1 aligns across 9 bases. Germline CDR1 reads MNHEY; CDR2 reads SVGAGI. J gave up 7 bases and V 0 bases, and 7 bases lay outside the gene matches. The CDR3 has 15 residues.

The rearrangement joins TRBV7-2 to TRBJ2-1; 11 bases are shared with TRBD2. CDR3 length equals 16 residues. Germline values: CDR1 SGHTA, CDR2 FQGNSA. V shed 5 bases and J 4 bases; nucleotides not matched to a gene: 7. CDR3 in amino acids: CASSQRLAGFYNEQFF. CDR3 sequence (DNA): TGTGCCAGCAGCCAGCGACTAGCGGGATTTTACAATGAGCAGTTCTTC.

The chain joins TRBV6-5 to TRBJ1-1; the D gene is possibly TRBD1 (6 bases). The CDR3 extends over 13 amino acids. The ends were cut back, 7 bases at V and 1 base at J, with 10 bases in the middle. Germline lookup yields CDR1 MNHEY and CDR2 SVGAGI. CDR3 residues: CASKPGQNTEAFF. The CDR3, as DNA: TGTGCCAGCAAACCGGGACAGAACACTGAAGCTTTCTTT.

This chain joins TRBV29-1 and TRBJ2-3; D is possibly TRBD2 (6 bases). CDR3 length equals 11 residues. Germline CDR1 is SQVTM and CDR2 is ANQGSEA. Trimming took off 7 bases at V and 10 bases at J, with 15 bases between the two ends. The CDR3 loop reads CSALGGSPQYF. The DNA of the CDR3 is TGCAGCGCCCTGGGAGGCTCGCCGCAGTATTTT.

The chain links TRBV9 to TRBJ1-1, with 9 bases fitting TRBD1. The ends lost 4 bases at V and 3 bases at J; junction bases unmatched: 7. The CDR3 runs 15 residues. The germline CDR1 and CDR2 sequences are SGDLS and YYNGEE. As DNA, the CDR3 is TGTGCCAGCAGCCCACGACAGGGGGGGGACACTGAAGCTTTCTTT. Amino acids: CASSPRQGGDTEAFF.

The CDR3 nucleotides read TGTGCCAGCACTCCACAGGGGGCAACAGATACGCAGTATTTT. Its protein is CASTPQGATDTQYF. The rearrangement uses TRBV6-1 and TRBJ2-3; 9 bases match TRBD1. This CDR3 has 14 amino acids. Germline assignment: CDR1 MNHNS and CDR2 SASEGT. J was trimmed by 3 bases and V by 7 bases; bases with no gene match: 5.

This chain connects TRBV20-1 to TRBJ1-1, with D possibly TRBD1 on 6 matching bases. V was cut by 6 bases and J by 8 bases, with 13 bases left in between. CDR3 length: 11 residues. Per the germline V gene, CDR1 is DFQATT and CDR2 is SNEGSKA (reference sequence). For the CDR3, the DNA is TGCAGTGCCGAATCTACAGGGGAAGCTTTCTTT. Its translation: CSAESTGEAFF.

This chain links TRBV27 with TRBJ1-1; D remains unclear. The germline V and J ends were trimmed by 5 bases and 3 bases, with 13 bases remaining between them. CDR3 length equals 14 residues. CDR1 is MNHEY and CDR2 is SMNVEV in the germline V gene (reference sequence). In nucleotides, the CDR3 is TGTGCCAGCAGTCCCCAGGATTCCCACACTGAAGCTTTCTTT. Amino acid sequence: CASSPQDSHTEAFF.

This clone was counted a few times. Other DNA sequences from this sample encode an identical CDR3 as well. The rearrangement links TRBV6-1 to TRBJ1-5; 11 bases align to TRBD1. CDR3 size: 14 residues. CDR1 and CDR2 (germline): MNHNS, SASEGT. V dropped 3 bases and J dropped 6; count of bases not matched to a gene: 1. CDR3 DNA: TGTGCCAGCAGTGAGGGACAGGGGGGTCAGCCCCAGCATTTT. Its protein is CASSEGQGGQPQHF.

In regard to this clone: Other nucleotide sequences from this sample produce the same CDR3. This chain connects TRBV4-2 to TRBJ2-7; 7 bases are a match to TRBD1. CDR3 length equals 15 residues. Germline assignment: CDR1 LGHNA and CDR2 YNFKEQ. Trimming removed 1 base from V and 2 bases from J; junction bases left unmatched: 5. As DNA, the CDR3 is TGTGCCAGCAGCCAAGTTTCAGGACAGGCCTACGAGCAGTACTTC. Protein: CASSQVSGQAYEQYF.

This clone has a single count. This chain connects TRBV5-8 to TRBJ2-1; D is unresolved. Trimming left V 6 bases short and J 4 bases short, with 14 bases between. CDR1 and CDR2 from the germline V gene are SGHTS and YDEGEE. This CDR3 region has 14 residues. CDR3 in amino acids: CASILVGSYNEQFF. CDR3 DNA sequence: TGTGCCAGCATACTGGTGGGCAGTTACAATGAGCAGTTCTTC.

This clone showed up just once. V is TRBV27 and J is TRBJ2-2; TRBD2 matches 8 bases. Trimming at V came to 0 bases and at J to 3 bases, leaving 6 bases not matched to a gene. CDR1 and CDR2 from the germline V gene are MNHEY and SMNVEV (reference sequence). This CDR3 has 17 amino acids. The CDR3 DNA sequence: TGTGCCAGCAGTTTATCAGGTCGGGGGGGTTACACCGGGGAGCTGTTTTTT. Translation gives CASSLSGRGGYTGELFF.

CDR3 protein: CASGAETSETQYF. The CDR3 DNA reads TGTGCCAGTGGGGCTGAGACATCCGAGACCCAGTACTTC. This chain uses TRBV7-9 with TRBJ2-5; possibly TRBD1 for D (5 bases). CDR3 length: 13 amino acids. CDR1 is SEHNR, CDR2 FQNEAQ, per germline (reference sequence). The V end lost 9 bases, the J end lost 5 bases, and 16 bases lay between the germline ends.